Listed below are T cell receptor beta chains from one sample, sequenced in a study of blood T cell repertoires in COVID-19. TCRdb's table, derived via immunoSEQ multiplex PCR, lists solely in-frame clones and lacks some. Of about 240,000 clones detected, 82% appear once; the ten largest clones hold less than 4%. The sample comprised peripheral blood. All receptors come from a woman under 30 with acute or convalescent COVID-19. The CDR3 runs from the conserved cysteine through the conserved F or W. D genes are given only for firm matches. Some rows mark clone size as missing; the rest say once, few, many or name a class of expanded clone.

V	D	J	size	DNA	CDR3
TRBV4-3	TRBD2	TRBJ2-1	.	TGCGCCAGCAGCCACGGACTAGCGAATAGGAATGAGCAGTTCTTC	CASSHGLANRNEQFF
TRBV12-3/TRBV12-4	TRBD1	TRBJ1-2	few	TGTGCCAGCAGTCTACAGGGGAACTATGGCTACACCTTC	CASSLQGNYGYTF
TRBV27	TRBD1	TRBJ2-6	.	TGTGCCAGCAGTTTCTATATACAGACAGGGGGTTACGTTGGGGCCAACGTCCTGACTTTC	CASSFYIQTGGYVGANVLTF
TRBV6-1	.	TRBJ1-2	.	TGTGCCAGCAGTGAAGCGGTAGGGAGCTCTAACTATGGCTACACCTTC	CASSEAVGSSNYGYTF
TRBV6-9	.	TRBJ1-1	.	TGTGCCAGCAGTTACGCCAGGGGTGGCACTGAAGCTTTCTTT	CASSYARGGTEAFF
TRBV2	.	TRBJ2-1	.	TGTGCCAGCATAGCTAGCTTCTCCCACAATGAGCAGTTCTTC	CASIASFSHNEQFF
TRBV9	.	TRBJ1-3	.	TGTGCCAGCGCCGGCCCGACGGGGGGAAACACCATATATTTT	CASAGPTGGNTIYF
TRBV7-9	.	TRBJ1-1	.	TGTGCCAGCAGCTTAATGGCAGGGGTACCTGAAGCTTTCTTT	CASSLMAGVPEAFF
TRBV5-1	.	TRBJ2-7	.	TGCGCCAGCAGCTTGGGGGGAGGAAACTACGAGCAGTACTTC	CASSLGGGNYEQYF
TRBV7-9	.	TRBJ1-1	.	TGTGCCAGCAGCTTATTACAGGGTAGTACTGAAGCTTTCTTT	CASSLLQGSTEAFF
TRBV4-1	.	TRBJ1-2	.	TGCGCCAGCAGCCAAGATCGGGCGGGCGCTCTGGGCTACACCTTC	CASSQDRAGALGYTF
TRBV27	.	TRBJ1-4	.	TGTGCCAGCAGTCGTAATGAAAAACTGTTTTTT	CASSRNEKLFF
TRBV10-1	TRBD1	TRBJ1-6	.	TGCGCCAGCAGTGGGGGACAGGGAAAAAATTCACCCCTCCACTTT	CASSGGQGKNSPLHF
TRBV24-1	TRBD1	TRBJ1-5	.	TGTGCCACCGACGGGACAGATAGCAATCAGCCCCAGCATTTT	CATDGTDSNQPQHF
TRBV28	.	TRBJ2-7	once	TGTGCCAGCAGTTTAGGCTGGGGGCCTACCTACGAGCAGTACTTC	CASSLGWGPTYEQYF
TRBV27	.	TRBJ1-1	.	TGTGCCAGCAGAACGGGACACTGGAACACTGAAGCTTTCTTT	CASRTGHWNTEAFF
TRBV5-1	TRBD2	TRBJ2-2	.	TGCGCCAGCTTGCGGGAGGGCACCGGGGAGCTGTTTTTT	CASLREGTGELFF
TRBV11-2	TRBD2	TRBJ2-5	.	TGTGCCAGCAGTCTAGCGGGAGCTTTTACCCAGTACTTC	CASSLAGAFTQYF
TRBV28	TRBD1	TRBJ1-1	few	TGTGCCAGCAGTTCACAGGGGGAAGGGGCTGAAGCTTTCTTT	CASSSQGEGAEAFF
TRBV15	TRBD2	TRBJ2-1	few	TGTGCCACCAGCGAGCAAGCGGGAGGCTACAATGAGCAGTTCTTC	CATSEQAGGYNEQFF
TRBV12-3/TRBV12-4	.	TRBJ1-1	.	TGTGCCAGCACCATGAGGACTGAAGCTTTCTTT	CASTMRTEAFF
TRBV6-5	.	TRBJ2-1	.	TGTGCCAGCAGTCCTAGCGCCAGCTCCTACAATGAGCAGTTCTTC	CASSPSASSYNEQFF
TRBV19	TRBD2	TRBJ2-2	.	TGTGCCAGTAGTACACGGGGACTAGCGGGGCTTTATGGGGAGCTGTTTTTT	CASSTRGLAGLYGELFF
TRBV29-1	TRBD1	TRBJ2-7	.	TGCAGCGTCGGGACAGCTTACGAGCAGTACTTC	CSVGTAYEQYF
TRBV7-6	TRBD2	TRBJ2-3	.	TGTGCCAGCAGCTATAGCGGGGGAGCACCAGATACGCAGTATTTT	CASSYSGGAPDTQYF
TRBV4-3	.	TRBJ1-2	.	TGCGCCAGCAGCCAAGCCAGGGTAGCTAACTATGGCTACACCTTC	CASSQARVANYGYTF
TRBV4-3	.	TRBJ2-2	.	TGCGCCAGCAGCCGGGGCGCGAACACCGGGGAGCTGTTTTTT	CASSRGANTGELFF
TRBV5-4	TRBD2	TRBJ2-5	once	TGTGCCAGCAGACAGGGAACTAGCGGGCAAGAGACCCAGTACTTC	CASRQGTSGQETQYF
TRBV25-1	TRBD2	TRBJ2-1	.	TGTGCCAGCAGTGCCCCTAGCGGGAGGAGTTCCTACAATGAGCAGTTCTTC	CASSAPSGRSSYNEQFF
TRBV18	.	TRBJ2-5	.	TGTGCCAGCTCACCACCGTTTTCCAGGGAGACCCAGTACTTC	CASSPPFSRETQYF
TRBV10-3	.	TRBJ1-5	.	TGTGCCATCAGTGTTTGGGGAGGTCAGCCCCAGCATTTT	CAISVWGGQPQHF
TRBV29-1	.	TRBJ2-5	once	TGCAGCGTTGAAGAAATTGCGGGACGGGAGACCCAGTACTTC	CSVEEIAGRETQYF
TRBV5-1	TRBD1	TRBJ2-7	.	TGCGCCAGCAGCGCACTAACAGGGGGCCAGTGGGAGCAGTACTTC	CASSALTGGQWEQYF
TRBV5-4	TRBD1	TRBJ1-4	once	TGTGCCAGCAGCTCCCAGACAGGGGTGGATGAAAAACTGTTTTTT	CASSSQTGVDEKLFF
TRBV4-1	.	TRBJ2-3	.	TGCGCCAGCAGCCAAGATTTGTTGGCTAGATTGCCCTTCACAGATACGCAGTATTTT	CASSQDLLARLPFTDTQYF